This TCR beta chain was captured by sequencing in a study of T cell responses to AZD1222 COVID-19 vaccine. General study points: The repertoires were collected only after the peak T cell response.

Second-dose intervals of approximately 4 or approximately 12 weeks were pooled. Generated by immunoSEQ multiplex PCR, the TCRdb table keeps only in-frame clones and is missing some. The sample yields 95,000 to 100,000 clones, over 75% seen once. CDR1 SGHTA and CDR2 FQGNSA come from the germline V gene. The CDR3 has 14 amino acids. Germline trimming cut 5 bases from V and 2 bases from J; bases unmatched to any gene: 3. Worth noting for this clone: What it binds is unknown.

The receptor comes from an adult who received the AZD1222 COVID-19 vaccine. The sequencing used peripheral blood, collected 28 days after the second AZD1222 dose. V usage is TRBV7-2 and J usage is TRBJ2-7, with TRBD1 matching over 10 bases. The CDR3 reads CASSQGQGTYEQYF. The CDR3 DNA reads as TGTGCCAGCAGCCAGGGACAGGGGACCTACGAGCAGTACTTC.